A single sample is the source of the 9 T cell receptor beta chains below, sequenced in a study of blood T cell repertoires in COVID-19. Profiling relied on immunoSEQ multiplex PCR, and the TCRdb table lists in-frame clones only, not all of them. The data contain around 190,000 clones, roughly nine tenths of them singletons. Material: peripheral blood. These receptors all stem from a man aged 25 to 40 with acute or convalescent COVID-19.

The chain combines TRBV6-1 with TRBJ1-1; possibly TRBD1 for D (6 bases). The germline V gene encodes CDR1 MNHNS and CDR2 SASEGT. The germline V and J ends were trimmed by 1 base and 5 bases, with 14 bases remaining between them. CDR3 length: 15 amino acids. CDR3 loop: CASSEGGGRGTEAFF. CDR3 coding DNA: TGTGCCAGCAGTGAAGGCGGGGGGCGGGGTACTGAAGCTTTCTTT.

The chain joins TRBV18 to TRBJ1-3; tentative D call: TRBD1 (6 bases). V shed 2 bases and J shed 2 bases, with 10 bases lying between them. Germline lookup yields CDR1 KGHSH and CDR2 LQKENI. The CDR3 is 15 amino acids. The CDR3 DNA follows: TGTGCCAGCTCACCAATCTCAGGGGCTGGAAACACCATATATTTT. Translated, it gives CASSPISGAGNTIYF.

V is TRBV10-1 and J is TRBJ2-3; possibly TRBD1 for D (6 bases). V lost 0 bases to trimming and J lost 6 bases, with 16 bases between them. The CDR3 extends over 16 amino acids. Germline loops: CDR1 WNHNN, CDR2 SYGVQD (reference sequence). The CDR3 DNA follows: TGCGCCAGCAGTGAGTCGGTTCTGGCAAGGGGGGATACGCAGTATTTT. Its protein product is CASSESVLARGDTQYF.

The V call is TRBV5-1, the J call TRBJ1-1, with TRBD1 matching over 8 bases. CDR1 and CDR2 from the germline V gene are SGHRS and YFSETQ. J gave up 7 bases and V 1 base, and 3 bases lay outside the gene matches. The CDR3 length is 13 residues. CDR3 sequence reads: CASSLTGQVEAFF. The CDR3 bases are TGCGCCAGCAGCTTGACGGGACAGGTTGAAGCTTTCTTT.

The V and J genes are TRBV12-3 or TRBV12-4 and TRBJ2-1; 9 nucleotides match TRBD1. This CDR3 region has 13 residues. J was trimmed by 12 bases and V by 5 bases; bases with no gene match: 8. CDR3 amino acids: CASSLRDRETQFF. CDR3 nucleotides: TGTGCCAGCAGTCTCCGGGACAGGGAGACGCAGTTCTTC.

The chain couples TRBV9 to TRBJ1-2; unclear D gene. Germline CDR1 and CDR2: SGDLS and YYNGEE. V lost 0 bases to trimming and J lost 2 bases, with 8 bases between them. The CDR3 length is 14 residues. The CDR3 bases are TGTGCCAGCAGCGTAGTCGGAGCGAACTATGGCTACACCTTC. Translation: CASSVVGANYGYTF.

V usage is TRBV28 and J usage is TRBJ2-5; D is perhaps TRBD1 (5 bases). The CDR3 spans 13 residues. V shed 6 bases and J shed 1 base, with 9 bases lying between them. Germline V gives CDR1 MDHEN, CDR2 SYDVKM. The CDR3 DNA sequence: TGTGCCAGCAGAAACAGGTTCCAAGAGACCCAGTACTTC. It encodes CASRNRFQETQYF.

The DNA for the CDR3 is TGTGCCAGCAGCTTGCCCCAGGGATGGACTGGAAACACCATATATTTT. The encoded protein is CASSLPQGWTGNTIYF. The chain links TRBV5-8 to TRBJ1-3; D perhaps matches TRBD1 (5 bases). The V gene's germline CDR1 is SGHTS and CDR2 YDEGEE. Trimming cost V 1 base and J 2 bases, with 13 bases left between them. The CDR3 consists of 16 residues.

This sequence joins TRBV10-3 and TRBJ2-5; weak D call: TRBD2 (6 bases). Germline CDR1 ENHRY, CDR2 SYGVKD. V lost 0 bases and J lost 4, with 9 bases in between. The CDR3 totals 14 residues. CDR3 nucleotide sequence: TGTGCCATCAGTGAGTCTACTAGCACAGAGACCCAGTACTTC. This encodes CAISESTSTETQYF.